This TCR beta chain was sequenced during a study of blood T cell repertoires in COVID-19. Study-wide background: PBMCs, B-cell-depleted T cells, or T cells were the source of the cDNA or gDNA that made up the material.

The J segment lost 2 bases and the V segment lost 4 bases, leaving 12 bases of the junction unmatched. The V gene's germline CDR1 is MGHRA and CDR2 YSYEKL. The CDR3 is made up of 17 amino acids. As processed by the authors: Using reference gene primer amplification, nucleated cell counts were estimated. Repertoires were generated with immunoSEQ multiplex PCR, while TCRdb's copy carries only in-frame clones and drops some. V and J calls and clone size are given by that table; D and trimming were obtained from the DNA. Altogether around 220,000 clones are present, 88% being singletons, with the ten largest covering roughly 1.5%.

V and J are TRBV4-1 and TRBJ2-7; 9 positions agree with TRBD1. The receptor was isolated from a young man with active or convalescent COVID-19. The sample taken for sequencing was peripheral blood. The CDR3 sequence: CASSLTSTGTGTYEQYF. CDR3 sequence (DNA): TGCGCCAGCAGCCTTACCTCAACCGGGACAGGGACCTACGAGCAGTACTTC.